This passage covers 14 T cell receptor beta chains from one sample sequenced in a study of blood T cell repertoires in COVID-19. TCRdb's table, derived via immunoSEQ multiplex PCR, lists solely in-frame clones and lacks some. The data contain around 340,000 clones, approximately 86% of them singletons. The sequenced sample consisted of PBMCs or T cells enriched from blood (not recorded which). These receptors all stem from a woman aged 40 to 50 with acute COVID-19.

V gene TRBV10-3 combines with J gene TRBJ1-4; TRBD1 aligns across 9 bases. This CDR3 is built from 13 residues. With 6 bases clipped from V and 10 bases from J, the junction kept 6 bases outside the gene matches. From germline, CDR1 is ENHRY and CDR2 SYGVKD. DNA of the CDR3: TGTGCCATCAGCGCGGGACAGGGAGGAAAACTGTTTTTT. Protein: CAISAGQGGKLFF.

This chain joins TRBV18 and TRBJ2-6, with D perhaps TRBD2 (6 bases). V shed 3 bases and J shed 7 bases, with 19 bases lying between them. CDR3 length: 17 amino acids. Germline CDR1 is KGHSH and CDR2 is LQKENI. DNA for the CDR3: TGTGCCAGCTCACCCCGTCTTCTGACCGGGGGAGCCAACGTCCTGACTTTC. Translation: CASSPRLLTGGANVLTF.

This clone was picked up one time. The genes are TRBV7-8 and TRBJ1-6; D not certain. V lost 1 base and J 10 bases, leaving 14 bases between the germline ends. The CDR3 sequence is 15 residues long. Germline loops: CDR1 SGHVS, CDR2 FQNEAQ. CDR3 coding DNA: TGTGCCAGCAGCTTAGATGCGATCATTCGATCACCCCTCCACTTT. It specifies CASSLDAIIRSPLHF.

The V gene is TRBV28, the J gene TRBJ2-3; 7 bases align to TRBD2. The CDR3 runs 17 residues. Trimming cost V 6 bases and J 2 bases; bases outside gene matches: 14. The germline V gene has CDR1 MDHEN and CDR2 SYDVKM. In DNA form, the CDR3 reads TGTGCCAGCAGCTCACCTGGGCGAGCGGGGCTCACAGATACGCAGTATTTT. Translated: CASSSPGRAGLTDTQYF. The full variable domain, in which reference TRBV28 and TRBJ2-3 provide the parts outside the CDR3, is DVKVTQSSRYLVKRTGEKVFLECVQDMDHENMFWYRQDPGLGLRLIYFSYDVKMKEKGDIPEGYSVSREKKERFSLILESASTNQTSMYLCASSSPGRAGLTDTQYFGPGTRLTVL.

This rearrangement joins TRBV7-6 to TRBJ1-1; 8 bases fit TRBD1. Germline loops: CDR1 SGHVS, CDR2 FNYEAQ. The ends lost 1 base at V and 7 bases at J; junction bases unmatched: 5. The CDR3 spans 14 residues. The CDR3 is CASSLEQGVVEAFF. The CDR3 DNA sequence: TGTGCCAGCAGCTTAGAACAGGGGGTGGTTGAAGCTTTCTTT. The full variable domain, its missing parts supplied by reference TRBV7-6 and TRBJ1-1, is GAGVSQSPRYKVTKRGQDVALRCDPISGHVSLYWYRQALGQGPEFLTYFNYEAQQDKSGLPNDRFSAERPEGSISTLTIQRTEQRDSAMYRCASSLEQGVVEAFFGQGTRLTVV.

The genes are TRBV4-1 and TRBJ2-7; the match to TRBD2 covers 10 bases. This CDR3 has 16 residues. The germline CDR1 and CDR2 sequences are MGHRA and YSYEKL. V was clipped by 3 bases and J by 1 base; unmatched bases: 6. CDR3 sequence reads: CASSQDASGRSYEQYF. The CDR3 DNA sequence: TGCGCCAGCAGCCAGGACGCTAGCGGGAGATCCTACGAGCAGTACTTC.

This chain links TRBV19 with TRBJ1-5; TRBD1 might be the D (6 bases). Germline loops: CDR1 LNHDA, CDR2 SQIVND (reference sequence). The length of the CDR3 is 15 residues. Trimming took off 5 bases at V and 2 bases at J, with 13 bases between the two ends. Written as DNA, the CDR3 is TGTGCCAGTAGTGTCCCGCCAGGGGGCAATCAGCCCCAGCATTTT. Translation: CASSVPPGGNQPQHF.

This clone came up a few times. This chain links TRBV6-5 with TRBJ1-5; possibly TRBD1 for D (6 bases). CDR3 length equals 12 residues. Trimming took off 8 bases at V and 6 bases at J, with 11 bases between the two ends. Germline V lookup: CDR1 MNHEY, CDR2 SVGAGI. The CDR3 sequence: CASRGAGQPQHF. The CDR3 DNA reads TGTGCCAGCCGGGGGGCAGGTCAGCCCCAGCATTTT.

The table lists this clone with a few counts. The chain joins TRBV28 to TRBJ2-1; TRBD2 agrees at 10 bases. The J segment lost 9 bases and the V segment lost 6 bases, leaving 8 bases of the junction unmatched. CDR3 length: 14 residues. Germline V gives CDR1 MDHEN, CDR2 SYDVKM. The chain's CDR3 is CASRSPGLAPEQFF. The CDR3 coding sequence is TGTGCCAGCAGGTCCCCGGGACTAGCGCCTGAGCAGTTCTTC.

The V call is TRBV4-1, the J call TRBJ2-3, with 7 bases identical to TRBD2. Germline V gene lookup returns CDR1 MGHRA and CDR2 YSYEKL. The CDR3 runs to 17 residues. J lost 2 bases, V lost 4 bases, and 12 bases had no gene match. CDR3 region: CASSLVKFGGYTDTQYF. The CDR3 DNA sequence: TGCGCCAGCAGCCTAGTGAAATTCGGGGGGTACACAGATACGCAGTATTTT.

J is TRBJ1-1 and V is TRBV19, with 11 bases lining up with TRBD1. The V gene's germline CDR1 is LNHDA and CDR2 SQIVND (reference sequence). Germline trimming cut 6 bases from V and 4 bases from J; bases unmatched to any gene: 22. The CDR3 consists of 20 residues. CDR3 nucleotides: TGTGCCAGTAGACTATACCCCGGACAGGGGGCTCGGGAGAGGGGCACTGAAGCTTTCTTT. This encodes CASRLYPGQGARERGTEAFF.

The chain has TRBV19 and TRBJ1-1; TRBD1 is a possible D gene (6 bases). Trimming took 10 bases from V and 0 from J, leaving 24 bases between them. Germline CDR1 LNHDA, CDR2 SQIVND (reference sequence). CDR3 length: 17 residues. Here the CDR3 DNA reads TGTGCCACCCGGACCGGGACACGTATTTGGGTGAACACTGAAGCTTTCTTT. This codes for CATRTGTRIWVNTEAFF.

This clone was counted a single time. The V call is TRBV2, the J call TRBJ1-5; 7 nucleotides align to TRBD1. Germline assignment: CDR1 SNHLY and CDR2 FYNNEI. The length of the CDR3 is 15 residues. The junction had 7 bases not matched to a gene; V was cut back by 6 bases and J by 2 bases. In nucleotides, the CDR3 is TGTGCCAGCAGGGACAGAGGACAGGGCAATCAGCCCCAGCATTTT. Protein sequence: CASRDRGQGNQPQHF.

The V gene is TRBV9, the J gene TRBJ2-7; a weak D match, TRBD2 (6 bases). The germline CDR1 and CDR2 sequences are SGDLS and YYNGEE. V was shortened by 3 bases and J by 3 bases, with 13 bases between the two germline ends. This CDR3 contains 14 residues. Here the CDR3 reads CASSAGGRGYEQYF. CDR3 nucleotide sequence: TGTGCCAGCAGCGCCGGGGGACGCGGCTACGAGCAGTACTTC. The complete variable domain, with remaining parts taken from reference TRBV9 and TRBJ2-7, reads DSGVTQTPKHLITATGQRVTLRCSPRSGDLSVYWYQQSLDQGLQFLIQYYNGEERAKGNILERFSAQQFPDLHSELNLSSLELGDSALYFCASSAGGRGYEQYFGPGTRLTVT.